Below, one TCR beta chain is given with its context. The CDR3 extends over 12 amino acids. Between the trimmed V and J ends, which lost 5 bases and 1 base, there was a span of 5 bases. CDR1 and CDR2 from the germline V gene are MNHEY and SVGAGI. This sample was taken from a study of blood T cell repertoires in COVID-19. Study-wide context: The United States, Italy and Spain supplied acute and convalescent COVID-19 samples. Sample material is recorded as cDNA or gDNA derived from T cells, B-cell-depleted T cells, or PBMCs.

Authors' data handling: Amplification with reference gene primers provided the estimates of nucleated cell counts. The assay was immunoSEQ multiplex PCR, and TCRdb's table has in-frame clones only and misses some. D and trimming were read from the DNA, whereas the V and J calls and clone size are those reported in that table. The data hold about 190,000 clones, with about nine tenths observed a single time. This chain uses TRBV6-5 with TRBJ1-1, with D hard to call. Material for sequencing was peripheral blood. This TCR derives from a man aged 25 to 40 with acute or convalescent COVID-19. This CDR3 reads CASSLANTEAFF. CDR3 nucleotide sequence: TGTGCCAGCAGTCTAGCGAACACTGAAGCTTTCTTT.